This T cell receptor (beta chain) was sequenced in a study of shared clonotypes between healthy human individuals. Overall study: The plates for each donor numbered three CD4 naive, three CD4 memory, two CD8 naive and one CD8 memory.

Cells designated naive CD8 were CD45RO-negative and were positively selected for CCR7, with terminally differentiated effector memory CD45RA+ cells excluded. Those who donated were healthy HIV-negative adults, with no recent acute infections or vaccinations reported. V was cut by 2 bases and J by 4 bases, with 21 bases left in between. The V gene's germline CDR1 is LNHNV and CDR2 YYDKDF (reference sequence). The CDR3 covers 17 residues. Notes on the study in general: Sampling included only blood; tissue repertoires likely differ.

Note on this clone: Its specificity is not known.

Researchers divided each subset's genomic DNA evenly across several immunoSEQ plates. The protocol was immunoSEQ multiplex PCR, while the TCRdb copy is restricted to in-frame clones and leaves out a portion. This repertoire shows hundreds of thousands of clones, approximately 95% found once; its top ten account for 0.095% to 0.14%. The genes are TRBV15 and TRBJ2-7, with TRBD2 as a possible D gene (5 bases). This TCR came from a woman in her twenties or thirties in good health. Sequencing was done on a sample of naive CD8+ T cells sorted from blood. CDR3 bases: TGTGCCACCAGCAGACCTCCATGGGGAGAACCTCCATACGAGCAGTACTTC. This encodes CATSRPPWGEPPYEQYF.